This TCR beta chain was sequenced for a study of CD8+ T cells in alopecia areata (dated by TCRdb to 2016 to 2019). Notes on the research overall: The treated patients, all with moderate-to-severe alopecia areata, were enrolled in an open-label pilot trial of oral tofacitinib given at 5 to 10 mg twice daily. Tofacitinib was given for 6 to 18 months, followed by 6 months of follow-up off drug to assess delayed response and recurrence. Disease severity in treated patients was measured with the SALT score, which quantifies the percentage of affected scalp surface area. High-throughput TCRbeta sequencing was used to examine T cell clonal expansion in alopecia areata in both the C3H/HeJ mouse model and human patients. Scalp tissue and sorted CD4+ and CD8+ peripheral blood T cells from patchy and totalis/universalis alopecia areata patients and from healthy controls were covered by human TCRbeta sequencing. Tofacitinib-treated patients had biopsies at baseline and at 4 and 24 weeks of treatment, with a later scalp biopsy in several patients. Clonality in the scalp was compared among normal scalp (n=4), patchy alopecia areata scalp (n=8), and alopecia totalis/universalis scalp (n=8). RNA was extracted with the PAXgene miRNA kit for fixed scalp, the miRNeasy kit for PBMCs, and the RNeasy kit for mouse skin. TCRbeta CDR3 regions were amplified by immunoSEQ multiplex PCR with 35 Vbeta forward and 13 Jbeta reverse primers.

Overall results and qualifications from the work: Scalp TCR repertoire analysis is complicated because resident alphabeta T cells in normal human skin are also sequenced, whereas mouse skin is dominated by gammadelta T cells. The treated cohort was small, with a single nonresponder, so links between baseline CD8+ expansion and response need larger studies. Tofacitinib significantly decreased scalp clonality and the number of expanded CD8+ clones among the top 100 scalp clones. Compared with normal scalp, lesional scalp had higher clonality and more expanded CD8+ clones, particularly in alopecia totalis/universalis, a pattern that suggests antigenic drive. Compared with mice, TCR sequences shared between patients were less clear, possibly partly because of HLA diversity across the patient population. During tofacitinib treatment, many expanded lesional clones remained in scalp and blood, and this persistence may partly explain relapse after treatment is stopped.

For CDR1 and CDR2, the germline V gene lists SGDLS and YYNGEE. V drops 0 bases and J drops 7 bases, leaving 10 bases in between. From its cysteine to its phenylalanine, the CDR3 spans 14 amino acids. Only CDR3 DNA is held: 42 bases, read in frame from base 1. The meaning of the sample's time point label: around 29 days on oral tofacitinib. Sample treatment or condition, as interpreted from the label and publication: oral pan-JAK inhibitor, 5-10 mg twice daily. From alopecia areata patients, peripheral blood was collected along with lesional scalp punch biopsies. PBMCs were isolated by density centrifugation and stained for CD3, CD4 and CD8, after which CD4+ and CD8+ T cells were sorted on a FACSAria. Library method: the immunoSEQ multiplex PCR assay. For TCR sequencing, RNA was extracted from every sample and reverse transcribed into cDNA to serve as template. First-strand cDNA was synthesized with SuperScript III using a 2:1 mix of oligo-dT and random hexamers. Amplification bias was assessed with a synthetic immune receptor repertoire, and residual bias was removed computationally. Regarding the original processing steps: After raw reads were preprocessed to remove errors, the CDR3 was defined following IMGT conventions as running from the conserved cysteine to phenylalanine. To get clonality, Shannon entropy was normalized by log2 of the number of productive unique TCRs and the result was subtracted from 1. Whether each scalp clone was CD4 or CD8 was inferred by checking scalp TCRbeta sequences against the CD4 and CD8 repertoires from sorted blood. TCRdb retrieved this table from immuneACCESS and kept in-frame rearrangements only. Not all clones are present; in checked studies, unresolved V genes account for under half, and no reason is known for the remainder. V and J calls plus clone size are reproduced from that table; the DNA served to infer D and trimming. The sample data list around 190,000 clones, and around three fifths of these were observed just once. 4.2% of the sample is in the top ten clones.

As to this clone: Its antigen remains unidentified. Per-base quality was not reported, and no clone a single base away is much larger than it.

The V gene is TRBV9 and the J gene is TRBJ2-2, and the D gene may be TRBD1, 7 bases matching. This TCR was sampled from a human donor with alopecia areata. Sequenced material: CD4+ T cells sorted from blood, taken at week 4, from a patient treated with tofacitinib. The DNA is TGTGCCAGCAGCGTAGGACAGGGAGGCGGGGAGCTGTTTTTT. Its amino acids are CASSVGQGGGELFF.